This entry lists 5 T cell receptor beta chains sequenced from one sample in a study of vaccination and CD4 T cells after COVID-19. Once obtained from cultured CD4+ T cells, the DNA was sequenced using the Oncomine TCR Beta short-read assay. TCRdb called the PCR reads again in MiXCR, with one record for every CDR3 protein. The repertoire holds roughly 9,600 distinct CDR3 sequences, with approximately 27% as singletons. The antigens of these receptors remain unknown. Treatment denoted: approximately 11-day PBMC culture with coronavirus spike peptide pools or control peptides (ViraFEST assay). The specimen comprised CD4+ T cells from blood, cultured in vitro, sampled after SARS-CoV-2 vaccination. The source is a human donor who had recovered from COVID-19.

This clonotype was found a few times. The rearrangement links TRBV6-1 to TRBJ1-5; 7 bases line up with TRBD1. Germline CDR1 and CDR2: MNHNS and SASEGT. The CDR3 contains 16 residues. V was clipped by 8 bases and J by 0 bases; unmatched bases: 10. The CDR3 loop is CASRPEGGISNQPQHF. DNA for the CDR3: TGTGCCAGCCGACCGGAAGGGGGCATTAGCAATCAGCCCCAGCATTTT.

The chain employs TRBV29-1 and TRBJ2-7; D possibly uses TRBD1 or TRBD2 (5 bases each). Trimming pared 3 bases from V and 4 bases from J, leaving 13 bases between. CDR1 and CDR2 (germline): SQVTM, ANQGSEA. The CDR3 sequence is 13 residues long. CDR3 nucleotides: TGCAGCGTTGAGGGGACCGATGTTTACGAGCAGTACTTC. It encodes CSVEGTDVYEQYF.

V and J are TRBV7-2 and TRBJ1-2; no clear D. V lost 1 base to trimming and J lost 8 bases, with 14 bases between them. CDR1 is SGHTA, CDR2 FQGNSA, per germline. This CDR3 has 14 residues. CDR3 DNA: TGTGCCAGCAGCTTAGGAGGGAGTTTCGAGGGCTACACCTTC. This gives the protein CASSLGGSFEGYTF.

The CDR3, as DNA: TGTGCCAGCAGCCCCGCCGGAGGGAACACTGAAGCTTTCTTT. It specifies CASSPAGGNTEAFF. The chain employs TRBV5-4 and TRBJ1-1; D gene uncertain. The CDR3 is made up of 14 amino acids. Germline CDR1 is SGHNT and CDR2 is YYREEE (reference sequence). The V and J ends lost 4 bases and 1 base respectively, with 11 bases between them.

By sample fraction, this clonotype is medium-sized. The J gene is TRBJ1-5, the V gene TRBV20-1, with D unclear. Germline V gives CDR1 DFQATT, CDR2 SNEGSKA (reference sequence). This CDR3 comprises 13 residues. V was trimmed by 0 bases and J by 2 bases, leaving 5 bases between them. CDR3 sequence (DNA): TGCAGTGCTAGAGATCCGGGCAATCAGCCCCAGCATTTT. Its translation: CSARDPGNQPQHF.